This T cell receptor (beta chain) was identified in a study of somatic mutations in cytotoxic T cells in rheumatoid arthritis. On this clone: As yet, its antigen is unknown.

Study observations and caveats: Clonality of CD8+ cells rose with age in rheumatoid arthritis patients but not healthy controls. There were about an eighth of the 65 patients in whom the largest CD8+ clone exceeded 20% of CD8+ cells.

Researchers isolated CD4+ and CD8+ cells by positive magnetic bead selection and then checked their purity by flow cytometry. Sequenced by immunoSEQ multiplex PCR; TCRdb stores in-frame clones only, minus some. The sample lists about 30,000 clones, around 83% occurring once. The TCR was taken from an adult with rheumatoid arthritis. The sample comprised CD8+ T cells sorted from blood.

The CDR3 is CASSQGANTEAFF. The CDR3 DNA is TGTGCCAGCAGTCAGGGAGCGAACACTGAAGCTTTCTTT. The chain joins TRBV28 to TRBJ1-1, with TRBD1 as a possible D gene (5 bases). Trimming pared 5 bases from V and 1 base from J, leaving 8 bases between. The CDR3 contains 13 residues. CDR1 is MDHEN, CDR2 SYDVKM, per germline.